This is a list of T cell receptor beta chains from one sample in a study of blood T cell repertoires in COVID-19. Produced via immunoSEQ multiplex PCR; TCRdb's table is partial and in-frame only. The table shows approximately 60,000 clones, with approximately 79% occurring only once. The sequenced sample was peripheral blood. The receptor source for this set is a man aged 60 to 75 with acute or convalescent COVID-19. CDR3s include the opening cysteine and the closing phenylalanine or tryptophan. D genes are given only for firm matches. Size is omitted from some rows. Given values are once, few, many or a class for expanded clones.

V gene: TRBV6-1
J gene: TRBJ1-2
D gene: TRBD1
clone size: -
CDR3 DNA: TGTGCCAGCAGTGAAGCCGGGACAGCCAACTATGGCTACACCTTC
CDR3 protein: CASSEAGTANYGYTF

V gene: TRBV2
J gene: TRBJ1-2
D gene: TRBD1
clone size: -
CDR3 DNA: TGTGCCAGCAGTGGACAGGGTGGTGGCTACACCTTC
CDR3 protein: CASSGQGGGYTF

V gene: TRBV5-1
J gene: TRBJ2-7
D gene: -
clone size: -
CDR3 DNA: TGCGCCAGCAGCTCGGACAGCTACTACTACGAGCAGTACTTC
CDR3 protein: CASSSDSYYYEQYF

V gene: TRBV9
J gene: TRBJ2-5
D gene: -
clone size: -
CDR3 DNA: TGTGCCAGCAGCGTCCAGGGGAATGGGGAGACCCAGTACTTC
CDR3 protein: CASSVQGNGETQYF

V gene: TRBV14
J gene: TRBJ1-2
D gene: TRBD1
clone size: -
CDR3 DNA: TGTGCCAGCAGCCCCTCACAGGGGAACTATGGCTACACCTTC
CDR3 protein: CASSPSQGNYGYTF

V gene: TRBV20-1
J gene: TRBJ2-5
D gene: TRBD2
clone size: -
CDR3 DNA: TGCAGTGCTAGTCCGGGACTAGCGGCTGCCCAAGAGACCCAGTACTTC
CDR3 protein: CSASPGLAAAQETQYF

V gene: TRBV5-1
J gene: TRBJ2-7
D gene: -
clone size: -
CDR3 DNA: TGCGCCAGCAGCTTGTCACAAGGGGTAGGCGAGCAGTACTTC
CDR3 protein: CASSLSQGVGEQYF

V gene: TRBV7-9
J gene: TRBJ1-4
D gene: -
clone size: -
CDR3 DNA: TGTGCCAGCAGCTTAGGAGGTCAGGGAGGTGAAAAACTGTTTTTT
CDR3 protein: CASSLGGQGGEKLFF

V gene: TRBV7-8
J gene: TRBJ1-2
D gene: -
clone size: -
CDR3 DNA: TGTGCCAGCAGCCGACACATGGACACTAAAGGCTACACCTTC
CDR3 protein: CASSRHMDTKGYTF

V gene: TRBV28
J gene: TRBJ1-5
D gene: -
clone size: -
CDR3 DNA: TGTGCCAGCAGTTTAGGGGGGAGTCAGCCCCAGCATTTT
CDR3 protein: CASSLGGSQPQHF

V gene: TRBV4-1
J gene: TRBJ2-2
D gene: TRBD2
clone size: few
CDR3 DNA: TGCGCCAGCAGCCAAGAGGGTAGCGGGGGGCCCGGGGAGCTGTTTTTT
CDR3 protein: CASSQEGSGGPGELFF

V gene: TRBV27
J gene: TRBJ2-5
D gene: -
clone size: -
CDR3 DNA: TGTGCCAGCAGTTCTCGCAGGGACTCAACGACGGAAGAGACCCAGTACTTC
CDR3 protein: CASSSRRDSTTEETQYF

V gene: TRBV5-1
J gene: TRBJ1-1
D gene: -
clone size: -
CDR3 DNA: TGCGCCAGCAGCCCCAGGGGTTTGCCCAGTGAAGCTTTCTTT
CDR3 protein: CASSPRGLPSEAFF

V gene: TRBV7-9
J gene: TRBJ2-7
D gene: -
clone size: -
CDR3 DNA: TGTGCCAGCAGCCCAGGGGATGTAGGCTACGAGCAGTACTTC
CDR3 protein: CASSPGDVGYEQYF

V gene: TRBV27
J gene: TRBJ2-5
D gene: TRBD2
clone size: once
CDR3 DNA: TGTGCCACCTCGGGACTAGCGGGGGGACAAGAGACCCAGTACTTC
CDR3 protein: CATSGLAGGQETQYF

V gene: TRBV24-1
J gene: TRBJ2-1
D gene: -
clone size: -
CDR3 DNA: TGTGCCACCAGTGGGGGCAGGGGCCCATACAATGAGCAGTTCTTC
CDR3 protein: CATSGGRGPYNEQFF

V gene: TRBV9
J gene: TRBJ2-1
D gene: -
clone size: -
CDR3 DNA: TGTGCCAGCAGCGTAGTTCGGGAATACAATGAGCAGTTCTTC
CDR3 protein: CASSVVREYNEQFF

V gene: TRBV5-1
J gene: TRBJ2-2
D gene: -
clone size: -
CDR3 DNA: TGCGCCAGCAGCCCCGGCACAGCCCTGAACACCGGGGAGCTGTTTTTT
CDR3 protein: CASSPGTALNTGELFF

V gene: TRBV5-5
J gene: TRBJ2-5
D gene: -
clone size: -
CDR3 DNA: TGTGCCAGCAGCTTAGCAGGGGTTGCAGAGACCCAGTACTTC
CDR3 protein: CASSLAGVAETQYF

V gene: TRBV5-1
J gene: TRBJ2-3
D gene: TRBD2
clone size: few
CDR3 DNA: TGCGCCAGCAGCTTTGGGAGCGGGGGGACAGATACGCAGTATTTT
CDR3 protein: CASSFGSGGTDTQYF

V gene: TRBV7-3
J gene: TRBJ1-6
D gene: -
clone size: -
CDR3 DNA: TGTGCCAGCAGCTTAAGCGGGGGATACGATTCACCCCTCCACTTT
CDR3 protein: CASSLSGGYDSPLHF

V gene: TRBV6-5
J gene: TRBJ1-1
D gene: -
clone size: -
CDR3 DNA: TGTGCCAGTAGGGCGGGATCGGCTTTCTTT
CDR3 protein: CASRAGSAFF

V gene: TRBV24-1
J gene: TRBJ2-2
D gene: -
clone size: -
CDR3 DNA: TGTGCCACCAGTGATTGGGGGGATGCGAACACCGGGGAGCTGTTTTTT
CDR3 protein: CATSDWGDANTGELFF

V gene: TRBV7-2
J gene: TRBJ1-2
D gene: TRBD1
clone size: once
CDR3 DNA: TGTGCCAGCAGCTTAGAACAGGGGCTGGGGTATGGCTACACCTTC
CDR3 protein: CASSLEQGLGYGYTF

V gene: TRBV11-3
J gene: TRBJ2-2
D gene: -
clone size: -
CDR3 DNA: TGTGCCAGCAGCTTAAGCCAGGTCTGGTCCGGGAACACCGGGGAGCTGTTTTTT
CDR3 protein: CASSLSQVWSGNTGELFF

V gene: TRBV19
J gene: TRBJ1-5
D gene: TRBD1
clone size: few
CDR3 DNA: TGTGCCAGTAGTACTCCCCGGACAGGGGTTGAGCCCCAGCATTTT
CDR3 protein: CASSTPRTGVEPQHF

V gene: TRBV7-9
J gene: TRBJ1-5
D gene: TRBD1
clone size: once
CDR3 DNA: TGTGCCAGCAGTCTCACCGGGACAGGAGATCAGCCCCAGCATTTT
CDR3 protein: CASSLTGTGDQPQHF

V gene: TRBV19
J gene: TRBJ2-1
D gene: -
clone size: once
CDR3 DNA: TGTGCCAGTAGTGACCCCGCCTCCGCGGTCGCAAATGAGCAGTTCTTC
CDR3 protein: CASSDPASAVANEQFF

V gene: TRBV5-1
J gene: TRBJ1-1
D gene: -
clone size: -
CDR3 DNA: TGCGCCAGCAGCTTGAATCAGAACACTGAAGCTTTCTTT
CDR3 protein: CASSLNQNTEAFF

V gene: TRBV2
J gene: TRBJ1-2
D gene: TRBD1
clone size: -
CDR3 DNA: TGTGCCAGCAGGGACAGGGGGATTAACTATGGCTACACCTTC
CDR3 protein: CASRDRGINYGYTF

V gene: TRBV10-3
J gene: TRBJ1-3
D gene: TRBD1
clone size: -
CDR3 DNA: TGTGCCACGGCAAAAGGGGGCCCTGGAAACACCATATATTTT
CDR3 protein: CATAKGGPGNTIYF

V gene: TRBV9
J gene: TRBJ2-1
D gene: TRBD1
clone size: -
CDR3 DNA: TGTGCCAGCAGCTTACGGACAGGGGGCACCTACAATGAGCAGTTCTTC
CDR3 protein: CASSLRTGGTYNEQFF

V gene: TRBV5-1
J gene: TRBJ1-1
D gene: TRBD1
clone size: few
CDR3 DNA: TGCGCCAGCAGTCCCGGGACAGCTACGACTGAAGCTTTCTTT
CDR3 protein: CASSPGTATTEAFF

V gene: TRBV24-1
J gene: TRBJ1-5
D gene: TRBD1
clone size: -
CDR3 DNA: TGTGCCACCAGGGGCCGAAACGGGACAGCTCTTCGTGTGAGCAATCAGCCCCAGCATTTT
CDR3 protein: CATRGRNGTALRVSNQPQHF

V gene: TRBV7-3
J gene: TRBJ1-1
D gene: TRBD1
clone size: -
CDR3 DNA: TGTGCCAGCAGCTCCGGGACAGTTAGTGAAGCTTTCTTT
CDR3 protein: CASSSGTVSEAFF

V gene: TRBV15
J gene: TRBJ1-6
D gene: TRBD1
clone size: -
CDR3 DNA: TGTGCCTCGGAACCCGACAGGGGAGATTCACCCCTCCACTTT
CDR3 protein: CASEPDRGDSPLHF

V gene: TRBV29-1
J gene: TRBJ1-2
D gene: TRBD1
clone size: few
CDR3 DNA: TGCAGCGTTGGGGGACAGAACTATGGCTACACCTTC
CDR3 protein: CSVGGQNYGYTF

V gene: TRBV9
J gene: TRBJ1-1
D gene: TRBD1
clone size: -
CDR3 DNA: TGTGCCAGCAGCACCGGGGACAGGGGCACTGAAGCTTTCTTT
CDR3 protein: CASSTGDRGTEAFF

V gene: TRBV29-1
J gene: TRBJ1-5
D gene: TRBD1
clone size: -
CDR3 DNA: TGCAGCGTAAGTACCGGGACAGGGAACGGACAGCCCCAGCATTTT
CDR3 protein: CSVSTGTGNGQPQHF

V gene: TRBV7-2
J gene: TRBJ2-5
D gene: -
clone size: -
CDR3 DNA: TGTGCCAGCAGCTCATCCCCCAGGGGCTTTCAAGAGACCCAGTACTTC
CDR3 protein: CASSSSPRGFQETQYF

V gene: TRBV27
J gene: TRBJ1-5
D gene: -
clone size: -
CDR3 DNA: TGTGCCAGCAGTTTCTATAATCAGCCCCAGCATTTT
CDR3 protein: CASSFYNQPQHF

V gene: TRBV11-2
J gene: TRBJ2-3
D gene: TRBD2
clone size: few
CDR3 DNA: TGTGCCAGCAGCACCGGACTAGCGGGATCGACGCAGTATTTT
CDR3 protein: CASSTGLAGSTQYF

V gene: TRBV5-8
J gene: TRBJ1-2
D gene: TRBD1
clone size: -
CDR3 DNA: TGTGCCAGCAGCTATCGCAGGGGGGACTATGGCTACACCTTC
CDR3 protein: CASSYRRGDYGYTF

V gene: TRBV29-1
J gene: TRBJ1-2
D gene: TRBD1
clone size: -
CDR3 DNA: TGCAGCGTTGAGTGGGGACAGGGGTCCTACACCTTC
CDR3 protein: CSVEWGQGSYTF

V gene: TRBV18
J gene: TRBJ2-7
D gene: -
clone size: -
CDR3 DNA: TGTGCCAGCTCACCGGCCCCGGACAGTTCCTACGAGCAGTACTTC
CDR3 protein: CASSPAPDSSYEQYF

V gene: TRBV5-1
J gene: TRBJ1-4
D gene: -
clone size: -
CDR3 DNA: TGCGCCAGCAGCTTGGGGTTAGGGGCGGATGAAAAACTGTTTTTT
CDR3 protein: CASSLGLGADEKLFF

V gene: TRBV2
J gene: TRBJ1-4
D gene: -
clone size: -
CDR3 DNA: TGTGCCAGCAGGCCGCGCTCAACTAATGAAAAACTGTTTTTT
CDR3 protein: CASRPRSTNEKLFF

V gene: TRBV2
J gene: TRBJ1-5
D gene: -
clone size: -
CDR3 DNA: TGTGCCAGCAGTGAAGACAGCGGCCAGCCCCAGCATTTT
CDR3 protein: CASSEDSGQPQHF

V gene: TRBV11-2
J gene: TRBJ1-6
D gene: TRBD1
clone size: once
CDR3 DNA: TGTGCCAGCAGCTTATTTGGGGACAGGGCTAATTCACCCCTCCACTTT
CDR3 protein: CASSLFGDRANSPLHF

V gene: TRBV5-6
J gene: TRBJ1-2
D gene: -
clone size: -
CDR3 DNA: TGTGCCAGCAGCGTTGTAGGGGACTATGGCTACACCTTC
CDR3 protein: CASSVVGDYGYTF

V gene: TRBV6-1
J gene: TRBJ1-5
D gene: -
clone size: -
CDR3 DNA: TGTGCCAGCAGTGAATCTACACCGGGGGGTCAGCCCCAGCATTTT
CDR3 protein: CASSESTPGGQPQHF

V gene: TRBV12-5
J gene: TRBJ1-2
D gene: -
clone size: once
CDR3 DNA: TGTGCTAGTGCCTTCGGACAGAGCTATGGCTACACCTTC
CDR3 protein: CASAFGQSYGYTF

V gene: TRBV9
J gene: TRBJ1-3
D gene: -
clone size: -
CDR3 DNA: TGTGCCAGCAGCGTAGCAGGTCAGGGAAACACCATATATTTT
CDR3 protein: CASSVAGQGNTIYF

V gene: TRBV5-1
J gene: TRBJ1-6
D gene: -
clone size: -
CDR3 DNA: TGCGCCAGCAGCTTGTACTATAAGGAATTCTCCTATAATTCACCCCTCCACTTT
CDR3 protein: CASSLYYKEFSYNSPLHF

V gene: TRBV13
J gene: TRBJ1-2
D gene: -
clone size: -
CDR3 DNA: TGTGCCAGCAGCTTAGGGGGTGACAGAGCGAACTATGGCTACACCTTC
CDR3 protein: CASSLGGDRANYGYTF

V gene: TRBV6-5
J gene: TRBJ2-5
D gene: -
clone size: -
CDR3 DNA: TGTGCCACTAGATGGGGACAAATTGAAGAGACCCAGTACTTC
CDR3 protein: CATRWGQIEETQYF

V gene: TRBV6-5
J gene: TRBJ2-7
D gene: -
clone size: -
CDR3 DNA: TGTGCCAGCAAGCGGAAAGGTGCGCCCTACGAGCAGTACTTC
CDR3 protein: CASKRKGAPYEQYF

V gene: TRBV18
J gene: TRBJ1-1
D gene: -
clone size: -
CDR3 DNA: TGTGCCAGCTCACCCGGCGGGGCGAGCACTGAAGCTTTCTTT
CDR3 protein: CASSPGGASTEAFF